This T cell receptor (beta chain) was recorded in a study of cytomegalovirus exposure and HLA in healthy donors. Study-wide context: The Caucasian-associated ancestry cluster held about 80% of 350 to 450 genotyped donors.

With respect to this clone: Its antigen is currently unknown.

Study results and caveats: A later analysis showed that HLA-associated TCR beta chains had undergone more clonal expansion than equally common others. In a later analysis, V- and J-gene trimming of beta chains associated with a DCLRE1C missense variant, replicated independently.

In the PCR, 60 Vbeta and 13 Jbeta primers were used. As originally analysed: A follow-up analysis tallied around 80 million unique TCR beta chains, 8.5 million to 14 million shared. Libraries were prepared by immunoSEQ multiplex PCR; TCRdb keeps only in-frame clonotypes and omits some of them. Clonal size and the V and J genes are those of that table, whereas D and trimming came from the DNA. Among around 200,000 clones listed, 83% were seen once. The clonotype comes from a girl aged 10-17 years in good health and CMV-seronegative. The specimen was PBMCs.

This CDR3 reads CASSLRGWLQEAFF. CDR3 in DNA: TGTGCCAGCAGTTTACGGGGATGGCTGCAAGAAGCTTTCTTT. The chain links TRBV27 to TRBJ1-1; unclear D gene. V was clipped by 2 bases and J by 8 bases, with 15 bases between them. The CDR3 is 14 residues long. Germline loops: CDR1 MNHEY, CDR2 SMNVEV (reference sequence).